Shown below are 26 T cell receptor beta chains from a single sample sequenced in a study of cytomegalovirus exposure and HLA in healthy donors. Profiling relied on immunoSEQ multiplex PCR, and the TCRdb table lists in-frame clones only, not all of them. In the table there are approximately 60,000 clones, around nine tenths of which are singletons. Sequenced material: PBMCs. The receptors were sampled from a man younger than 35 in good health and CMV-seronegative.

This clone was found once. The rearrangement joins TRBV10-1 to TRBJ2-5; 7 nucleotides agree with TRBD1. The CDR3 sequence is 15 residues long. The ends lost 3 bases at V and 5 bases at J; junction bases unmatched: 9. The V gene's germline CDR1 is WNHNN and CDR2 SYGVQD (reference sequence). The CDR3 protein is CASSDPRTGVETQYF. The CDR3 DNA sequence: TGCGCCAGCAGTGATCCCCGGACAGGTGTGGAGACCCAGTACTTC.

The DNA of the CDR3 is TGTGCCAGCAGCAAAGAGCGTTGGGACAGGGGTCCTAATGAAAAACTGTTTTTT. Its translation: CASSKERWDRGPNEKLFF. This chain connects TRBV21-1 to TRBJ1-4; the table's D call of TRBD1 was not tested on the DNA. TRBV21-1 has pseudogene status. The CDR3 runs 18 residues.

The chain uses TRBV5-1 and TRBJ1-2, with TRBD1 matching 7 bases. The CDR3 totals 15 residues. Germline assignment: CDR1 SGHRS and CDR2 YFSETQ. V lost 4 bases to trimming and J lost 6 bases; unmatched junction nucleotides: 12. This chain's CDR3 is CASSPRGGQPNGYTF. DNA of the CDR3: TGCGCCAGCAGCCCGCGAGGGGGACAGCCTAATGGCTACACCTTC. The whole variable domain, remainder taken from reference TRBV5-1 and TRBJ1-2, is KAGVTQTPRYLIKTRGQQVTLSCSPISGHRSVSWYQQTPGQGLQFLFEYFSETQRNKGNFPGRFSGRQFSNSRSEMNVSTLELGDSALYLCASSPRGGQPNGYTFGSGTRLTVV.

The chain employs TRBV19 and TRBJ1-5, with D possibly matching TRBD1 (6 bases). Germline V gives CDR1 LNHDA, CDR2 SQIVND (reference sequence). V was trimmed by 2 bases and J by 5 bases, leaving 10 bases between them. This CDR3 spans 14 amino acids. CDR3 sequence (DNA): TGTGCCAGTAGTATAAGAGGGGGGGATCAGCCCCAGCATTTT. Its protein product is CASSIRGGDQPQHF.

J is TRBJ1-2 and V is TRBV6-6, with D perhaps TRBD1 (6 bases). Germline lookup yields CDR1 MNHNY and CDR2 SVGAGI (reference sequence). This CDR3 has 12 amino acids. Between the trimmed V and J ends, which lost 3 bases and 8 bases, there was a span of 10 bases. The DNA for the CDR3 is TGTGCCAGCAGTTATTTTGGGGGCGGCTACACCTTC. This translates into CASSYFGGGYTF.

CDR3 DNA sequence: TGCGCCAGCAGCGACGACAGGGGTTCCTACGAGCAGTACTTC. It yields the protein CASSDDRGSYEQYF. The chain carries TRBV4-1 and TRBJ2-7, with TRBD1 matching over 8 bases. The CDR3 has 14 amino acids. CDR1 is MGHRA and CDR2 is YSYEKL in the germline V gene. J gave up 1 base and V 5 bases, and 4 bases lay outside the gene matches.

This chain's CDR3 is CASSLASGEGSETQYF. CDR3 bases: TGCGCCAGCAGCTTGGCCTCTGGGGAGGGGTCAGAGACCCAGTACTTC. The rearrangement joins TRBV5-1 to TRBJ2-5, with 7 positions matching TRBD2. V trimming: 0 bases; J trimming: 4 bases; junction bases outside the gene matches: 9. The CDR3 loop spans 16 amino acids. Germline CDR1 reads SGHRS; CDR2 reads YFSETQ.

This chain joins TRBV27 and TRBJ2-5; 9 bases line up with TRBD1. CDR1 is MNHEY, CDR2 SMNVEV, per germline (reference sequence). This CDR3 contains 15 residues. J lost 5 bases, V lost 6 bases, and 10 bases had no gene match. CDR3 DNA: TGTGCCAGCAGCTCCTTTGGGACAGGGAGGGAGACCCAGTACTTC. Amino acid sequence: CASSSFGTGRETQYF.

The chain is built from TRBV28 and TRBJ2-7; 9 positions agree with TRBD1. CDR1 and CDR2 (germline): MDHEN, SYDVKM. Trimming cost V 6 bases and J 7 bases; bases outside gene matches: 13. The CDR3 spans 15 residues. CDR3 residues: CASRLRDRELGEQYF. As DNA, the CDR3 is TGTGCCAGCAGGCTCCGGGACAGGGAATTGGGGGAGCAGTACTTC.

The V and J genes are TRBV27 and TRBJ2-7; D perhaps matches TRBD2 (6 bases). From germline, CDR1 is MNHEY and CDR2 SMNVEV (reference sequence). The CDR3 length is 15 residues. The V end lost 3 bases, the J end lost 4 bases, and 16 bases lay between the germline ends. For the CDR3, the DNA is TGTGCCAGCAGTTTTGGTACTGCGGGGAGATACGAGCAGTACTTC. Translated, it gives CASSFGTAGRYEQYF.

V usage is TRBV10-1 and J usage is TRBJ2-7; 9 nucleotides match TRBD1. This CDR3 has 15 amino acids. With V trimmed by 0 bases and J by 4 bases, 4 bases remained unmatched. Germline-derived CDR1 and CDR2 are WNHNN and SYGVQD (reference sequence). DNA for the CDR3: TGCGCCAGCAGTGAGTCGTTTGGGACAGGGTACGAGCAGTACTTC. It codes for CASSESFGTGYEQYF.

The chain uses TRBV28 and TRBJ2-7, with D perhaps TRBD2 (6 bases). Trimming removed 6 bases at V and 0 bases at J, with 21 bases between. Germline V CDR1 and CDR2: MDHEN, SYDVKM. The CDR3 sequence is 17 residues long. CDR3: CASRSPTAKGGSYEQYF. For the CDR3, the DNA is TGTGCCAGCAGGTCCCCAACAGCGAAGGGAGGCTCCTACGAGCAGTACTTC.

This chain uses TRBV18 with TRBJ2-1; D may be TRBD2 (5 bases). Germline V gene lookup returns CDR1 KGHSH and CDR2 LQKENI. V dropped 11 bases and J dropped 4 bases, with 9 bases sitting between them. There are 11 residues in the CDR3. The chain's CDR3 is CAFGEYNEQFF. The CDR3 nucleotides read TGTGCCTTCGGGGAATACAATGAGCAGTTCTTC.

The V and J genes are TRBV14 and TRBJ1-1; tentative D call: TRBD1 (5 bases). CDR3 length equals 13 residues. Germline CDR1 reads SGHDN; CDR2 reads FVKESK. The germline V and J ends were trimmed by 4 bases and 3 bases, with 9 bases remaining between them. This chain's CDR3 is CASSPGGYTEAFF. In DNA form, the CDR3 reads TGTGCCAGCAGCCCGGGGGGGTACACTGAAGCTTTCTTT.

This clone was observed a single time. This chain joins TRBV21-1 and TRBJ2-1; the table's D call, TRBD2, has no DNA check behind it. TRBV21-1 is a documented pseudogene. The CDR3 spans 17 residues. The chain's CDR3 is CASSKEIWGREGNEQFF. The CDR3 nucleotides are TGTGCCAGCAGCAAAGAAATCTGGGGTAGGGAGGGGAATGAGCAGTTCTTC.

V and J are TRBV6-6 and TRBJ1-5; D is possibly TRBD1 (5 bases). Germline V gives CDR1 MNHNY, CDR2 SVGAGI (reference sequence). This CDR3 region has 14 residues. V gave up 2 bases and J gave up 6 bases, with 11 bases separating them. The CDR3 bases are TGTGCCAGCAGTTACGTGCAGGGAATTCAGCCCCAGCATTTT. Protein product: CASSYVQGIQPQHF.

The J gene is TRBJ2-3, the V gene TRBV5-1, with D possibly TRBD2 on 6 matching bases. Germline CDR1 and CDR2: SGHRS and YFSETQ. The CDR3 has 16 amino acids. V shed 0 bases and J shed 0 bases, with 11 bases lying between them. The chain's CDR3 is CASSLEGRSSTDTQYF. The CDR3 DNA reads TGCGCCAGCAGCTTGGAAGGGAGGTCTAGCACAGATACGCAGTATTTT.

The chain employs TRBV5-1 and TRBJ1-5; unclear D gene. V dropped 4 bases and J dropped 4 bases, with 9 bases sitting between them. In germline, CDR1 is SGHRS, CDR2 YFSETQ. The CDR3 has 13 residues. CDR3 amino acids: CASSTDGNQPQHF. CDR3 coding DNA: TGCGCCAGCAGCACTGACGGGAATCAGCCCCAGCATTTT.

This clone was seen just once. This chain connects TRBV11-3 to TRBJ2-3; 8 bases are shared with TRBD1. This CDR3 region has 13 residues. V was pared by 5 bases and J by 4 bases, with 2 bases of the junction left unmatched. Germline V gene data show CDR1 as SGHNT and CDR2 as YENEEA. The CDR3 spells CASSIQGADTQYF. The CDR3 coding sequence is TGTGCCAGCAGCATACAGGGGGCAGATACGCAGTATTTT.

The V call is TRBV28, the J call TRBJ1-4; maybe TRBD1 (5 bases). CDR3 length: 14 amino acids. CDR1 and CDR2 from the germline V gene are MDHEN and SYDVKM. V lost 10 bases and J lost 6, with 18 bases in between. CDR3 loop: CATGGGGVDEKLFF. CDR3 coding DNA: TGTGCCACCGGGGGTGGGGGGGTTGATGAAAAACTGTTTTTT.

This clone was observed once. This chain links TRBV28 with TRBJ1-2, with a weak D call TRBD1 (5 bases). The CDR3 is 12 amino acids. Germline V gene sequence: CDR1 MDHEN, CDR2 SYDVKM. The V and J ends lost 2 bases and 5 bases respectively, with 6 bases between them. CDR3 region: CASSLRQYGYTF. The CDR3 nucleotides read TGTGCCAGCAGTTTACGACAGTATGGCTACACCTTC.

V gene TRBV27 combines with J gene TRBJ2-1; D perhaps matches TRBD1 (5 bases). The V and J ends lost 3 bases and 6 bases respectively, with 12 bases between them. The CDR3 has 14 residues. The germline CDR1 and CDR2 sequences are MNHEY and SMNVEV (reference sequence). CDR3 sequence (DNA): TGTGCCAGCAGTTTGGCTCCCAGGGCCAATGAGCAGTTCTTC. Translation gives CASSLAPRANEQFF.

The chain links TRBV6-1 to TRBJ1-5; no clear D. The germline CDR1 and CDR2 sequences are MNHNS and SASEGT. V lost 7 bases and J lost 4, with 14 bases in between. The CDR3 consists of 14 residues. The chain's CDR3 is CASTNLGANQPQHF. DNA of the CDR3: TGTGCCAGCACCAACCTAGGAGCGAATCAGCCCCAGCATTTT.

This sequence joins TRBV6-5 and TRBJ2-1; TRBD1 might be the D (6 bases). The CDR3 is made up of 15 amino acids. V was trimmed by 4 bases and J by 7 bases, leaving 17 bases between them. Germline loops: CDR1 MNHEY, CDR2 SVGAGI. The CDR3 DNA reads TGTGCCAGCAGTTCGGACAGCCTAAGGGGAAATGAGCAGTTCTTC. This sequence encodes CASSSDSLRGNEQFF.

This clone was detected once. V usage is TRBV28 and J usage is TRBJ2-5, with TRBD1 as a possible D gene (6 bases). The germline gives CDR1 MDHEN, CDR2 SYDVKM. The CDR3 is 15 residues long. V was clipped by 7 bases and J by 1 base, with 16 bases between them. The DNA of the CDR3 is TGTGCCAGCATACGTAGTGGGGGCCTCCAAGAGACCCAGTACTTC. This gives the protein CASIRSGGLQETQYF.

The chain uses TRBV4-1 and TRBJ2-1, with TRBD2 matching over 7 bases. Germline V CDR1 and CDR2: MGHRA, YSYEKL. The V and J ends lost 4 bases and 9 bases, in that order; junction bases with no gene match: 15. This CDR3 is built from 16 residues. The CDR3 sequence is CASSRPGASGGGEQFF. In nucleotides, the CDR3 is TGCGCCAGCAGCCGCCCTGGGGCCTCTGGCGGGGGTGAGCAGTTCTTC.